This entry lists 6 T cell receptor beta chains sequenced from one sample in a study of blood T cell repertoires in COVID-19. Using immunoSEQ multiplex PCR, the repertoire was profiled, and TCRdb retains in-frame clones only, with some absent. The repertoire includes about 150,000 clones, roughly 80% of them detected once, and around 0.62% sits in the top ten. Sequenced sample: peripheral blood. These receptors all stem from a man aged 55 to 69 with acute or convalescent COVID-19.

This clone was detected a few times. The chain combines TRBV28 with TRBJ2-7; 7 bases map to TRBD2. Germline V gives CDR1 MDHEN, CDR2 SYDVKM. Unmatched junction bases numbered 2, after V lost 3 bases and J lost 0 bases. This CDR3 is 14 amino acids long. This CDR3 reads CASSFGGSSYEQYF. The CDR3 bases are TGTGCCAGCAGTTTCGGGGGGAGCTCCTACGAGCAGTACTTC.

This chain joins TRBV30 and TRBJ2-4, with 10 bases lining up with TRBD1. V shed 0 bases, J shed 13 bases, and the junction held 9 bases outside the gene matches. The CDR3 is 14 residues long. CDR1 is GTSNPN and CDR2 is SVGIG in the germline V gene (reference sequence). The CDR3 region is CAWSVSGTGVVQYF. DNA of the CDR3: TGTGCCTGGAGTGTAAGTGGGACAGGGGTGGTCCAGTACTTC.

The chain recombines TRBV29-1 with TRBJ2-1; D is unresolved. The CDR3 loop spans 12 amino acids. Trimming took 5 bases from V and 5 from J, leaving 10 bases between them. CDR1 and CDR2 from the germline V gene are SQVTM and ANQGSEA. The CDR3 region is CSVFPRNNEQFF. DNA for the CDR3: TGCAGCGTTTTTCCCCGTAACAATGAGCAGTTCTTC.

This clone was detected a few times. The CDR3 bases are TGTGCCAGCAGCGTTGGACAGGGTGGAAATGAAAAACTGTTTTTT. This translates into CASSVGQGGNEKLFF. V and J are TRBV7-9 and TRBJ1-4, with 8 bases lining up with TRBD1. Germline assignment: CDR1 SEHNR and CDR2 FQNEAQ (reference sequence). This CDR3 contains 15 residues. V lost 5 bases and J lost 5; bases outside the gene matches: 7.

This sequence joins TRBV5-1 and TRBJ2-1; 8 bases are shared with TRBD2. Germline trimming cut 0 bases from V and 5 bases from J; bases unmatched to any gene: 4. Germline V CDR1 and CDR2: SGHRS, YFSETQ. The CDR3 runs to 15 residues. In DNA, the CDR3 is TGCGCCAGCAGCTTGGACGGGAGGGACCACAATGAGCAGTTCTTC. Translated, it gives CASSLDGRDHNEQFF.

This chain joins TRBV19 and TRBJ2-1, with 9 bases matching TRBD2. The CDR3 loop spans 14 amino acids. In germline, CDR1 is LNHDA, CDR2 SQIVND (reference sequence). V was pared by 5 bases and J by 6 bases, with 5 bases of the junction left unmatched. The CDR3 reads CASSDLAGTNEQFF. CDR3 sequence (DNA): TGTGCCAGTAGTGACCTAGCGGGGACCAATGAGCAGTTCTTC.